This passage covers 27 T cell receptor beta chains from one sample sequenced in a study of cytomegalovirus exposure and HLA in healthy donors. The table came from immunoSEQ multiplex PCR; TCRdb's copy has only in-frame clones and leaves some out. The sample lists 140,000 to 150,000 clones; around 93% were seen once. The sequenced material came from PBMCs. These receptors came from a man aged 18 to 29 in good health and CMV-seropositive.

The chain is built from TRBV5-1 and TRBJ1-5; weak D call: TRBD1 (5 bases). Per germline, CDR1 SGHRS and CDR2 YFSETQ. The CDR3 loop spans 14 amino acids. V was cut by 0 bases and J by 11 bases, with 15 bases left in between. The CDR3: CASSLESPEGAQHF. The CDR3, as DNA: TGCGCCAGCAGCTTGGAGTCCCCCGAAGGGGCCCAGCATTTT.

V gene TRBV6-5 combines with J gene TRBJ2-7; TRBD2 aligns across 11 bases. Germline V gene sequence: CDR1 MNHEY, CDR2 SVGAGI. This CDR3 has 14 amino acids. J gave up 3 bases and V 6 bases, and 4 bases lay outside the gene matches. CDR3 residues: CASSSLAGVYEQYF. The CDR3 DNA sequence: TGTGCCAGCAGCTCACTAGCGGGGGTCTACGAGCAGTACTTC.

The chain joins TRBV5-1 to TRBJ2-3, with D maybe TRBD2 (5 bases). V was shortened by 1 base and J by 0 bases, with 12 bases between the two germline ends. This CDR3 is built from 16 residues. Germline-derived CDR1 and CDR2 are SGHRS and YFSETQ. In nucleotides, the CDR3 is TGCGCCAGCAGCTTGAGGGAGCTACTGAGCACAGATACGCAGTATTTT. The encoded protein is CASSLRELLSTDTQYF.

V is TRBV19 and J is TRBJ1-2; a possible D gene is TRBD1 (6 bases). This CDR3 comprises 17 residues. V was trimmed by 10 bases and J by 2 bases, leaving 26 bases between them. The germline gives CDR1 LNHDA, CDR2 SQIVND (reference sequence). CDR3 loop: CATSPQGYRDGNYGYTF. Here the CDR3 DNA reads TGTGCCACTTCACCCCAGGGGTACCGGGACGGCAACTATGGCTACACCTTC.

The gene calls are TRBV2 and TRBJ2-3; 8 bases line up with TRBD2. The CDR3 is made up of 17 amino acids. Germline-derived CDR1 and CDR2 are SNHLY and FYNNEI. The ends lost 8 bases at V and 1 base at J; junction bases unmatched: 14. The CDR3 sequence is CASPLSGTGGGTDTQYF. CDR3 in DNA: TGTGCCAGCCCGCTATCCGGGACGGGAGGGGGCACAGATACGCAGTATTTT. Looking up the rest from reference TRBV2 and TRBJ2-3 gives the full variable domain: EPEVTQTPSHQVTQMGQEVILRCVPISNHLYFYWYRQILGQKVEFLVSFYNNEISEKSEIFDDQFSVERPDGSNFTLKIRSTKLEDSAMYFCASPLSGTGGGTDTQYFGPGTRLTVL.

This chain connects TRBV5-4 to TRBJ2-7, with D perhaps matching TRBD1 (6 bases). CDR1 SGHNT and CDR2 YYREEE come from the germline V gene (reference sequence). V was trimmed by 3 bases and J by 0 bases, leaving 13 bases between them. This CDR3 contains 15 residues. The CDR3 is CASSSGGGYSYEQYF. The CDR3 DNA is TGTGCCAGCAGCTCTGGGGGCGGTTACTCCTACGAGCAGTACTTC. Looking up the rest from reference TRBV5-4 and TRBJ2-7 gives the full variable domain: ETGVTQSPTHLIKTRGQQVTLRCSSQSGHNTVSWYQQALGQGPQFIFQYYREEENGRGNFPPRFSGLQFPNYSSELNVNALELDDSALYLCASSSGGGYSYEQYFGPGTRLTVT.

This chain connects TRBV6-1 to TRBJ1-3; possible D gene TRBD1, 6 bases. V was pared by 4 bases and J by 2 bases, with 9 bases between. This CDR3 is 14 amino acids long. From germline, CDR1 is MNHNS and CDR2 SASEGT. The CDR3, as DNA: TGTGCCAGCAGTGTAACAGGGCCTGGAAACACCATATATTTT. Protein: CASSVTGPGNTIYF.

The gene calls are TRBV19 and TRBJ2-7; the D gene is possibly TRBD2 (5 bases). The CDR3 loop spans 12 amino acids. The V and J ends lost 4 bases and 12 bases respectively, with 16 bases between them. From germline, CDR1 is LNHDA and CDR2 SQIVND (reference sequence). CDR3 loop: CASSTRASVPYF. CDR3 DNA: TGTGCCAGTAGTACGCGGGCCTCCGTACCGTACTTC.

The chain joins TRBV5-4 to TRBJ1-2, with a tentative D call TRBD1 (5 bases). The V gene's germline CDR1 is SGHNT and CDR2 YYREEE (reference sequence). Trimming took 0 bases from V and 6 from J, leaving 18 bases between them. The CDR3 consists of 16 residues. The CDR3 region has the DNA TGTGCCAGCAGCTTGGCCGGGGAGGGGAGATCGGATGGCTACACCTTC. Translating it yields CASSLAGEGRSDGYTF.

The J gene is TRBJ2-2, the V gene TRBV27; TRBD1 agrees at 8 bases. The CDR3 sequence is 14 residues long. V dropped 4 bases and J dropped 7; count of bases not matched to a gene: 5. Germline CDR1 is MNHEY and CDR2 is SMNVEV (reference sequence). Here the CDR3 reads CASSSDRVNGELFF. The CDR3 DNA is TGTGCCAGCAGTTCGGACAGGGTGAACGGGGAGCTGTTTTTT.

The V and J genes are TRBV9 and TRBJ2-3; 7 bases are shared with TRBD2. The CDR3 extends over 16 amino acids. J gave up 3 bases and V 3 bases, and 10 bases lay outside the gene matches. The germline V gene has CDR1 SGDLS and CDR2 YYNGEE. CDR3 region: CASSGGRGEGTDTQYF. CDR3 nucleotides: TGTGCCAGCAGCGGGGGACGCGGGGAGGGGACAGATACGCAGTATTTT.

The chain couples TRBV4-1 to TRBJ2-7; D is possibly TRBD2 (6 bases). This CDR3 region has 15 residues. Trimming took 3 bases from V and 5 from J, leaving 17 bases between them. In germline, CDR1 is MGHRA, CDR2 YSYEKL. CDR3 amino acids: CASSHQPGGPDEQYF. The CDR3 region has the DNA TGCGCCAGCAGCCATCAACCCGGAGGGCCGGACGAGCAGTACTTC.

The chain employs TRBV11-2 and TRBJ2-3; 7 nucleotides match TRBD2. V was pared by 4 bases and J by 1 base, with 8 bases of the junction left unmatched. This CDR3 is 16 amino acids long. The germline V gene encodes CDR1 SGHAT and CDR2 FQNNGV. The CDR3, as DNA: TGTGCCAGCAGCTCCCGACTAGCCGTCGGCACAGATACGCAGTATTTT. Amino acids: CASSSRLAVGTDTQYF.

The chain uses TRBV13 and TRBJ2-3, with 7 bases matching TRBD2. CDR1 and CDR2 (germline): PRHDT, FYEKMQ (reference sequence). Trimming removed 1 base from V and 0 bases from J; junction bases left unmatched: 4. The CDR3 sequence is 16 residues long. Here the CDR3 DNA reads TGTGCCAGCAGCTTAGAGGCTAGCGGAAGCACAGATACGCAGTATTTT. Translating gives CASSLEASGSTDTQYF.

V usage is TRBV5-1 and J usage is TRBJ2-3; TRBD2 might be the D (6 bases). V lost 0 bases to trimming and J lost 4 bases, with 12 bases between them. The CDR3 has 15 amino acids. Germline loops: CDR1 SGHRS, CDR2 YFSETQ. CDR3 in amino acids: CASSLGDSGADTQYF. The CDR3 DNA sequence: TGCGCCAGCAGCTTGGGAGATAGCGGAGCAGATACGCAGTATTTT.

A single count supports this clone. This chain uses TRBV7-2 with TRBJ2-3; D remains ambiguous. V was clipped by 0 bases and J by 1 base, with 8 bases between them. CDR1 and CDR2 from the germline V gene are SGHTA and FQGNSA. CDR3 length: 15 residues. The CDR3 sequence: CASSLAPRRTDTQYF. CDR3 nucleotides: TGTGCCAGCAGCTTAGCGCCGCGCCGCACAGATACGCAGTATTTT.

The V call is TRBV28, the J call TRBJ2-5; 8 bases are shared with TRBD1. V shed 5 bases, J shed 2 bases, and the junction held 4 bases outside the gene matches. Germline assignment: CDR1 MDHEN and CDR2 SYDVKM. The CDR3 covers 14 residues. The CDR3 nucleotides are TGTGCCAGCAGTAGGGGACAGGCGCAAGAGACCCAGTACTTC. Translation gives CASSRGQAQETQYF. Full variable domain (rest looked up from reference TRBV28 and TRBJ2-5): DVKVTQSSRYLVKRTGEKVFLECVQDMDHENMFWYRQDPGLGLRLIYFSYDVKMKEKGDIPEGYSVSREKKERFSLILESASTNQTSMYLCASSRGQAQETQYFGPGTRLLVL.

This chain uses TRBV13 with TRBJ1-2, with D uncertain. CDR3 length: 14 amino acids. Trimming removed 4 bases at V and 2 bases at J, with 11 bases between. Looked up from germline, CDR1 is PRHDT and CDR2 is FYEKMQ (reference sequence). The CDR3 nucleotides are TGTGCCAGCAGCTCCGACCCCGGGAACTATGGCTACACCTTC. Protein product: CASSSDPGNYGYTF.

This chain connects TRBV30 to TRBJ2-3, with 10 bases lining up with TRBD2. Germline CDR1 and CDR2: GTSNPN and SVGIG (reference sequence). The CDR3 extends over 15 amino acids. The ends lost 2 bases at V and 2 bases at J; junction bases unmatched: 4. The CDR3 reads CAWSPGTSVTDTQYF. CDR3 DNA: TGTGCCTGGAGTCCCGGGACTAGCGTCACAGATACGCAGTATTTT.

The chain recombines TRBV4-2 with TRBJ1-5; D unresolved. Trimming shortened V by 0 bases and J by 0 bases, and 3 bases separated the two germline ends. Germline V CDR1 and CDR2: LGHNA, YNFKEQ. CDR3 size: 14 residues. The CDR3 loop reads CASSQDRSNQPQHF. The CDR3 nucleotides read TGTGCCAGCAGCCAAGATCGTAGCAATCAGCCCCAGCATTTT.

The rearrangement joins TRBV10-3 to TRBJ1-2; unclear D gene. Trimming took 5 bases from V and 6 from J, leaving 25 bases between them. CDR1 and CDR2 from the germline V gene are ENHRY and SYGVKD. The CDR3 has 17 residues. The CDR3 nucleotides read TGTGCCATCAGTACGGACTATCGCGGGGAAGGTGGGCATGGCTACACCTTC. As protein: CAISTDYRGEGGHGYTF.

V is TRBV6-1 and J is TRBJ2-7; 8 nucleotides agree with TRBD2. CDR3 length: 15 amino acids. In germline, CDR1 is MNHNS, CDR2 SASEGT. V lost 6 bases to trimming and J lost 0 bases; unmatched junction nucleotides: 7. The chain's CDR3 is CASRDSGSISYEQYF. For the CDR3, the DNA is TGTGCCAGCAGGGACAGCGGGAGTATCTCCTACGAGCAGTACTTC.

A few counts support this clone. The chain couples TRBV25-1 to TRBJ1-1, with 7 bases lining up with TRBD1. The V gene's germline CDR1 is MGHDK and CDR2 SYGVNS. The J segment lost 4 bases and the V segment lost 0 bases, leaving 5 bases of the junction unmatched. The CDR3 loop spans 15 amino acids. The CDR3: CASSEYQGGRTEAFF. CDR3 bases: TGTGCCAGCAGTGAATATCAGGGGGGCCGCACTGAAGCTTTCTTT.

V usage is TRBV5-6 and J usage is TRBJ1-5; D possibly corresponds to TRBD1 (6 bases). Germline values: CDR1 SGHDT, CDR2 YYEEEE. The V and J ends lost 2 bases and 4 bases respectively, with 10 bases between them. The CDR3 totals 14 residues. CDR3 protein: CASSLGGLNQPQHF. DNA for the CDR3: TGTGCCAGCAGCTTAGGGGGTTTAAATCAGCCCCAGCATTTT. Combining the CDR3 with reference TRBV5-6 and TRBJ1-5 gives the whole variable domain DAGVTQSPTHLIKTRGQQVTLRCSPKSGHDTVSWYQQALGQGPQFIFQYYEEEERQRGNFPDRFSGHQFPNYSSELNVNALLLGDSALYLCASSLGGLNQPQHFGDGTRLSIL.

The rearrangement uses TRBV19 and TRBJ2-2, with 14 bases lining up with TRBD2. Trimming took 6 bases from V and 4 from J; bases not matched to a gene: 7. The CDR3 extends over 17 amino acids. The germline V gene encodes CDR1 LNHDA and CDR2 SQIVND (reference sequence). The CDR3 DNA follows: TGTGCCAGTAGCGGACTAGCGGGAGGATTTCGCACCGGGGAGCTGTTTTTT. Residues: CASSGLAGGFRTGELFF.

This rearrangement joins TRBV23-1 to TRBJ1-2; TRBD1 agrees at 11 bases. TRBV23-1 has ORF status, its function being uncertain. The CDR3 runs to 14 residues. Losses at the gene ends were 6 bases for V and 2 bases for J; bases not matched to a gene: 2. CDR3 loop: CASSRDRGNYGYTF. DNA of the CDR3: TGCGCCAGCAGCCGGGACAGGGGGAACTATGGCTACACCTTC.

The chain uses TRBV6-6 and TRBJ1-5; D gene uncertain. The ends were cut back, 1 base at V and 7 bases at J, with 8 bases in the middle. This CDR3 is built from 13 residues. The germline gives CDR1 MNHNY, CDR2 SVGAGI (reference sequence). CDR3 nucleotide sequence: TGTGCCAGCAGTTACTGGGCAGCCCAGCCCCAGCATTTT. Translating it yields CASSYWAAQPQHF.